These 21 T cell receptor beta chains share one sample of origin, sequenced in a study of blood T cell repertoires in COVID-19 (dated by TCRdb to the early 2020s). Receptor libraries were prepared by the immunoSEQ multiplex PCR assay. TCRdb stores this immuneACCESS table with in-frame sequences only. Part of the clones is absent; in the studies checked, under half of the shortfall reflects unresolved V genes, and no reason is known for the rest. This sample is represented by 44,000 or so clones; about nine tenths of them were singletons. The top ten hold about 9% of the sample. The specimen was peripheral blood. All receptors come from a human donor in a cohort sampled during active COVID-19.

The chain uses TRBV3-1 (or the pseudogene TRBV3-2) and TRBJ2-2; unclear D gene. V lost 0 bases, J lost 8 bases, and 7 bases lay in between. Germline V gene sequence: CDR1 LGHDT, CDR2 YNNKEL (reference sequence). The CDR3 spans 13 residues. The CDR3 is CASSQDISGELFF. As DNA, the CDR3 is TGTGCCAGCAGCCAAGATATATCGGGGGAGCTGTTTTTT.

This clone was observed a handful of times. V and J are TRBV19 and TRBJ1-1; the D gene is possibly TRBD1 (5 bases). There are 13 residues in the CDR3. The ends were cut back, 6 bases at V and 2 bases at J, with 10 bases in the middle. In germline, CDR1 is LNHDA, CDR2 SQIVND (reference sequence). The CDR3 spells CASRDNVNTEAFF. The CDR3 DNA sequence: TGTGCCAGTAGGGACAATGTTAACACTGAAGCTTTCTTT. The entire variable domain, with the rest obtained from reference TRBV19 and TRBJ1-1, is as follows: DGGITQSPKYLFRKEGQNVTLSCEQNLNHDAMYWYRQDPGQGLRLIYYSQIVNDFQKGDIAEGYSVSREKKESFPLTVTSAQKNPTAFYLCASRDNVNTEAFFGQGTRLTVV.

The CDR3 DNA is TGTGCCGGACGGGACAGGGGTGCCTACGAGCAGTACTTC. Residues: CAGRDRGAYEQYF. The chain links TRBV5-6 to TRBJ2-7, with 10 bases fitting TRBD1. This CDR3 has 13 residues. The V and J ends lost 10 bases and 2 bases, in that order; junction bases with no gene match: 6. Germline V gives CDR1 SGHDT, CDR2 YYEEEE.

This clone occurred once. The chain has TRBV7-8 and TRBJ1-1, with D uncertain. The CDR3 has 12 residues. Germline V gene lookup returns CDR1 SGHVS and CDR2 FQNEAQ. The V and J ends lost 3 bases and 8 bases respectively, with 10 bases between them. The DNA of the CDR3 is TGTGCCAGCAGCTTTCTCGGGTACGAAGCTTTCTTT. Amino acids: CASSFLGYEAFF.

The rearrangement links TRBV5-4 to TRBJ2-5; TRBD2 aligns across 15 bases. This CDR3 is 17 amino acids long. Trimming removed 4 bases from V and 2 bases from J; junction bases left unmatched: 6. Germline V lookup: CDR1 SGHNT, CDR2 YYREEE (reference sequence). This CDR3 is CASSPGLAGGKQETQYF. CDR3 in DNA: TGTGCCAGCAGCCCGGGACTAGCGGGGGGAAAACAAGAGACCCAGTACTTC.

The gene calls are TRBV10-3 and TRBJ1-1; a possible D gene is TRBD1 (5 bases). Per germline, CDR1 ENHRY and CDR2 SYGVKD. CDR3 size: 12 residues. V lost 3 bases and J lost 5, with 7 bases in between. The CDR3: CAISEGVTEAFF. CDR3 nucleotides: TGTGCCATCAGTGAAGGGGTTACTGAAGCTTTCTTT.

The V and J genes are TRBV24-1 and TRBJ2-1; 12 nucleotides line up with TRBD1. Germline V gene lookup returns CDR1 KGHDR and CDR2 SFDVKD. The CDR3 length is 16 residues. V shed 2 bases, J shed 10 bases, and the junction held 8 bases outside the gene matches. The CDR3 loop is CATSDSGQGASGEQFF. CDR3 nucleotide sequence: TGTGCCACCAGTGATTCGGGACAGGGGGCTTCAGGGGAGCAGTTCTTC.

The chain is built from TRBV3-1 (or the pseudogene TRBV3-2) and TRBJ2-3; 8 nucleotides line up with TRBD2. There are 15 residues in the CDR3. Per germline, CDR1 LGHDT and CDR2 YNNKEL (reference sequence). The V and J ends lost 1 base and 3 bases, in that order; junction bases with no gene match: 3. The DNA of the CDR3 is TGTGCCAGCAGCCAAGCGGGGGGGCCAACAGATACGCAGTATTTT. Translation: CASSQAGGPTDTQYF.

Here the CDR3 reads CASSILRADTQYF. The CDR3 DNA sequence: TGTGCCAGTAGTATATTGAGGGCAGATACGCAGTATTTT. J is TRBJ2-3 and V is TRBV19; D perhaps matches TRBD2 (5 bases). Germline V gives CDR1 LNHDA, CDR2 SQIVND (reference sequence). The CDR3 covers 13 residues. V lost 2 bases and J lost 4, with 7 bases in between.

The J gene is TRBJ2-7, the V gene TRBV15, with 8 bases identical to TRBD1. Germline-derived CDR1 and CDR2 are LNHNV and YYDKDF (reference sequence). CDR3 length equals 13 residues. The V segment lost 9 bases and the J segment 7 bases; nucleotides outside the gene matches: 11. The CDR3, as DNA: TGTGCCACAGAGAGCAGGGGGCGCTCAGAGCAGTACTTC. Amino acid sequence: CATESRGRSEQYF.

This clone was found once. This chain links TRBV5-8 with TRBJ2-3; 7 nucleotides agree with TRBD2. CDR1 and CDR2 (germline): SGHTS, YDEGEE. Trimming at V came to 4 bases and at J to 0 bases, leaving 11 bases not matched to a gene. The length of the CDR3 is 17 residues. CDR3 nucleotide sequence: TGTGCCAGCAGCCTTAGGGAGGGCAGCTTTAGCACAGATACGCAGTATTTT. Translation gives CASSLREGSFSTDTQYF.

The chain uses TRBV11-2 and TRBJ2-5; 9 nucleotides line up with TRBD2. With 1 base clipped from V and 1 base from J, the junction kept 7 bases outside the gene matches. CDR3 length: 17 residues. Germline loops: CDR1 SGHAT, CDR2 FQNNGV. The CDR3, as DNA: TGTGCCAGCAGCTTAGTAGGTCGGCGGGGGGGCCAAGAGACCCAGTACTTC. It yields the protein CASSLVGRRGGQETQYF.

The V gene is TRBV2, the J gene TRBJ1-4; tentative D call: TRBD1 (6 bases). The germline V gene has CDR1 SNHLY and CDR2 FYNNEI. V lost 7 bases and J lost 8, with 17 bases in between. The CDR3 sequence is 14 residues long. The CDR3 sequence: CASKFGGAGEKLFF. The CDR3 DNA sequence: TGTGCCAGCAAGTTCGGGGGGGCTGGAGAAAAACTGTTTTTT.

This chain uses TRBV7-2 with TRBJ1-2; 12 bases agree with TRBD1. V lost 1 base and J lost 8; bases outside the gene matches: 17. This CDR3 comprises 19 residues. Germline V gene data show CDR1 as SGHTA and CDR2 as FQGNSA. The CDR3 DNA sequence: TGTGCCAGCAGCTTAGGGCCTGGGGGACAGGGGGCTGATCAGAGAGGCTACACCTTC. This translates into CASSLGPGGQGADQRGYTF.

This clone turned up a few times. This chain connects TRBV4-1 to TRBJ1-5; 7 positions match TRBD1. V shed 4 bases and J 0 bases; nucleotides not matched to a gene: 3. Looked up from germline, CDR1 is MGHRA and CDR2 is YSYEKL. This CDR3 contains 15 residues. CDR3 bases: TGCGCCAGCAGCCCGGGGACAGCTAGCAATCAGCCCCAGCATTTT. It translates to CASSPGTASNQPQHF.

A remark on this clone: Other DNA sequences of this sample code for an identical CDR3. The chain recombines TRBV19 with TRBJ2-1; 10 bases are a match to TRBD2. CDR1 LNHDA and CDR2 SQIVND come from the germline V gene (reference sequence). Unmatched junction bases numbered 6, after V lost 3 bases and J lost 7 bases. This CDR3 contains 15 residues. CDR3 nucleotides: TGTGCCAGTAGTATCAGCGGGGGGGCTGGTAATGAGCAGTTCTTC. Translated, it gives CASSISGGAGNEQFF.

The chain is built from TRBV5-4 and TRBJ2-1; 13 nucleotides line up with TRBD2. The junction had 6 bases not matched to a gene; V was cut back by 6 bases and J by 0 bases. The CDR3 sequence is 17 residues long. CDR1 SGHNT and CDR2 YYREEE come from the germline V gene (reference sequence). Here the CDR3 DNA reads TGTGCCAGCACCCGGACTAGCGGGGGCCGCTCCTACAATGAGCAGTTCTTC. Its translation is CASTRTSGGRSYNEQFF.

The genes are TRBV20-1 and TRBJ1-1; D call uncertain. The CDR3 has 11 amino acids. Germline CDR1 DFQATT, CDR2 SNEGSKA (reference sequence). With 3 bases removed from V and 8 bases from J, the gap between germline ends came to 10 bases. As DNA, the CDR3 is TGCAGTGCTAGGATCGAGAGGGAAGCTTTCTTT. Protein sequence: CSARIEREAFF.

The chain recombines TRBV5-6 with TRBJ2-3, with D perhaps matching TRBD1 (5 bases). V was cut by 5 bases and J by 1 base, with 11 bases left in between. The CDR3 loop spans 14 amino acids. Germline CDR1 is SGHDT and CDR2 is YYEEEE. The CDR3, as DNA: TGTGCCAGCAGACCAGGGTCCCGCACAGATACGCAGTATTTT. Translating gives CASRPGSRTDTQYF.

The chain carries TRBV14 and TRBJ2-5; the D is unclear. Germline CDR1 SGHDN, CDR2 FVKESK. V lost 2 bases, J lost 5 bases, and 9 bases lay in between. The CDR3 spans 13 residues. The CDR3 nucleotides are TGTGCCAGCAGCCAATGGGCTGGCGAGACCCAGTACTTC. Its translation is CASSQWAGETQYF.

The rearrangement uses TRBV4-3 and TRBJ1-2, with D perhaps TRBD1 (5 bases). The CDR3 runs to 15 residues. V gave up 0 bases and J gave up 8 bases, with 16 bases separating them. Looked up from germline, CDR1 is LGHNA and CDR2 is YSLEER. The CDR3 here is CASSQDFAGYWGYTF. The CDR3 nucleotides read TGCGCCAGCAGCCAAGATTTCGCAGGGTATTGGGGCTACACCTTC.